The 30 T cell receptor beta chains presented below share a single source sample, sequenced in a study of blood T cell repertoires in COVID-19. The table came from immunoSEQ multiplex PCR; TCRdb's copy has only in-frame clones and leaves some out. Of 250,000 to 300,000 clones in the sample, about nine tenths are singletons; the top ten hold roughly 1.1%. The sample consisted of PBMCs or T cells enriched from blood (not recorded which). These receptors all come from a woman in her twenties or thirties who had recovered from COVID-19.

The rearrangement links TRBV2 to TRBJ1-5, with D possibly TRBD1 on 5 matching bases. Per the germline V gene, CDR1 is SNHLY and CDR2 is FYNNEI. CDR3 length: 14 residues. V was pared by 4 bases and J by 4 bases, with 11 bases between. The CDR3 sequence is CASSVRSGNQPQHF. The CDR3, as DNA: TGTGCCAGCAGTGTTCGGTCAGGGAATCAGCCCCAGCATTTT.

The rearrangement links TRBV2 to TRBJ1-4; D not resolved. The V gene lost 6 bases and the J gene lost 4 bases, with 12 bases spanning the gap. The CDR3 length is 14 residues. Germline CDR1 is SNHLY and CDR2 is FYNNEI. CDR3 DNA sequence: TGTGCCAGCAGGCCTAGTTACCTTAATGAAAAACTGTTTTTT. As protein: CASRPSYLNEKLFF.

The chain joins TRBV19 to TRBJ2-2; the match to TRBD1 covers 10 bases. V dropped 10 bases and J dropped 6; count of bases not matched to a gene: 8. Germline CDR1 is LNHDA and CDR2 is SQIVND (reference sequence). This CDR3 comprises 14 residues. The CDR3 sequence: CATHRDRGSGELFF. The DNA of the CDR3 is TGTGCCACCCACCGGGACAGGGGATCCGGGGAGCTGTTTTTT.

The J gene is TRBJ2-7, the V gene TRBV19; 7 bases align to TRBD1. V shed 4 bases, J shed 3 bases, and the junction held 9 bases outside the gene matches. The CDR3 is 15 residues long. CDR1 is LNHDA, CDR2 SQIVND, per germline (reference sequence). DNA for the CDR3: TGTGCCAGTAGTAAAAAATGGGACAGAATCTACGAGCAGTACTTC. Protein sequence: CASSKKWDRIYEQYF.

This rearrangement joins TRBV28 to TRBJ1-6; TRBD1 matches 7 bases. V gave up 4 bases and J gave up 5 bases; unmatched junction bases: 11. The CDR3 loop spans 17 amino acids. CDR1 and CDR2 (germline): MDHEN, SYDVKM. CDR3 in DNA: TGTGCCAGCAGTTCCCCCCGGATTACAGGGGATAATTCACCCCTCCACTTT. It encodes CASSSPRITGDNSPLHF.

The rearrangement uses TRBV18 and TRBJ1-3; TRBD1 matches 8 bases. V shed 5 bases, J shed 3 bases, and the junction held 6 bases outside the gene matches. The CDR3 totals 15 residues. Germline V gene lookup returns CDR1 KGHSH and CDR2 LQKENI. CDR3 sequence (DNA): TGTGCCAGCTCAACCCAGGGGGCGGATGGAAACACCATATATTTT. Protein sequence: CASSTQGADGNTIYF.

This clone was picked up a small number of times. This chain joins TRBV24-1 and TRBJ2-7; 11 bases map to TRBD1. V lost 2 bases to trimming and J lost 3 bases; unmatched junction nucleotides: 2. The CDR3 runs to 15 residues. CDR1 is KGHDR, CDR2 SFDVKD, per germline. The CDR3 DNA reads TGTGCCACCAGTGATTCCGGGACAGGGGGCTACGAGCAGTACTTC. It specifies CATSDSGTGGYEQYF.

Points on this clone: This CDR3 is also generated by other DNA sequences in the sample. This sequence joins TRBV14 and TRBJ1-2; 9 positions match TRBD1. CDR3 size: 13 residues. J was trimmed by 6 bases and V by 4 bases; bases with no gene match: 3. The germline gives CDR1 SGHDN, CDR2 FVKESK. The CDR3 coding sequence is TGTGCCAGCAGCCCAAGGACAGGGGATGGCTACACCTTC. It translates to CASSPRTGDGYTF.

The chain is built from TRBV27 and TRBJ1-6, with D tentatively TRBD1 (6 bases). The CDR3 sequence is 15 residues long. V shed 2 bases and J shed 3 bases, with 8 bases lying between them. Germline values: CDR1 MNHEY, CDR2 SMNVEV (reference sequence). The CDR3 reads CASSLDRNYNSPLHF. The CDR3 region has the DNA TGTGCCAGCAGTTTAGACAGGAACTATAATTCACCCCTCCACTTT.

The genes are TRBV2 and TRBJ2-1, with 7 bases aligning to TRBD2. The CDR3 length is 14 residues. CDR1 and CDR2 from the germline V gene are SNHLY and FYNNEI. Trimming removed 0 bases from V and 7 bases from J; junction bases left unmatched: 3. The CDR3 nucleotides are TGTGCCAGCAGTGAAGCTTGGGGAGGGAATGAGCAGTTCTTC. This encodes CASSEAWGGNEQFF.

The chain has TRBV5-1 and TRBJ2-1, with a tentative D call TRBD2 (5 bases). V was trimmed by 0 bases and J by 10 bases, leaving 20 bases between them. The CDR3 loop spans 16 amino acids. Germline loops: CDR1 SGHRS, CDR2 YFSETQ. CDR3 bases: TGCGCCAGCAGCTTGGCCGGGGATCTTGGGTTATTGGAGCAGTTCTTC. Its protein product is CASSLAGDLGLLEQFF.

This clone was observed a handful of times. The chain recombines TRBV12-3 or TRBV12-4 with TRBJ1-1; unclear D gene. The germline V and J ends were trimmed by 6 bases and 8 bases, with 16 bases remaining between them. The CDR3 is 13 amino acids. The CDR3 DNA reads as TGTGCCAGCAGACAATACAAAACCGGGGAAGCTTTCTTT. Its translation: CASRQYKTGEAFF.

The rearrangement links TRBV6-5 to TRBJ2-1; TRBD1 is a possible D gene (5 bases). V lost 6 bases and J 11 bases, leaving 20 bases between the germline ends. Germline CDR1 and CDR2: MNHEY and SVGAGI. The CDR3 is made up of 14 amino acids. CDR3: CASRPPGQGGKQFF. For the CDR3, the DNA is TGTGCCAGCAGACCCCCAGGGCAGGGCGGAAAGCAGTTCTTC.

This chain uses TRBV30 with TRBJ2-3, with TRBD2 matching over 7 bases. This CDR3 is built from 15 residues. Per the germline V gene, CDR1 is GTSNPN and CDR2 is SVGIG (reference sequence). V shed 4 bases and J 6 bases; nucleotides not matched to a gene: 13. The CDR3 spells CAWTVAGTSGDTQYF. The DNA for the CDR3 is TGTGCCTGGACTGTAGCGGGCACATCGGGGGATACGCAGTATTTT.

This rearrangement joins TRBV7-2 to TRBJ2-1, with D maybe TRBD2 (6 bases). With 7 bases removed from V and 6 bases from J, the gap between germline ends came to 19 bases. This CDR3 contains 15 residues. Germline loops: CDR1 SGHTA, CDR2 FQGNSA. DNA for the CDR3: TGTGCCAGCACCCTTACCGGGAGCAACCTCAATGAGCAGTTCTTC. It codes for CASTLTGSNLNEQFF.

The V gene is TRBV10-3, the J gene TRBJ2-7; 7 bases fit TRBD1. This CDR3 has 15 amino acids. The V gene's germline CDR1 is ENHRY and CDR2 SYGVKD. The V gene end was trimmed by 6 bases and the J gene end by 2 bases; junction bases not matched to a gene: 10. The CDR3 coding sequence is TGTGCCATCAGGGGGGCGACAGGGATTACCTACGAGCAGTACTTC. Its translation is CAIRGATGITYEQYF.

The chain is built from TRBV9 and TRBJ2-2; 16 nucleotides match TRBD2. The germline V gene has CDR1 SGDLS and CDR2 YYNGEE. J gave up 5 bases and V 3 bases, and 7 bases lay outside the gene matches. CDR3 size: 18 residues. This CDR3 is CASSATGTSGRATGELFF. DNA for the CDR3: TGTGCCAGCAGCGCTACCGGGACTAGCGGGAGGGCTACCGGGGAGCTGTTTTTT.

The J gene is TRBJ1-1, the V gene TRBV19; 10 bases map to TRBD1. CDR1 is LNHDA, CDR2 SQIVND, per germline (reference sequence). V was clipped by 5 bases and J by 5 bases; unmatched bases: 11. The CDR3 has 16 amino acids. In DNA, the CDR3 is TGTGCCAGTAGTTACCACCCGGGACAGGGGACTACTGAAGCTTTCTTT. This translates into CASSYHPGQGTTEAFF.

The chain couples TRBV12-5 to TRBJ2-1; 7 bases are a match to TRBD1. This CDR3 region has 14 residues. Germline lookup yields CDR1 LGHNT and CDR2 FRNRAP. Trimming cost V 1 base and J 8 bases; bases outside gene matches: 5. The CDR3 loop reads CASGLDYRGHEQFF. The DNA of the CDR3 is TGTGCTAGTGGTTTGGATTACAGGGGCCATGAGCAGTTCTTC.

The gene calls are TRBV28 and TRBJ2-6; tentatively, D is TRBD1 (6 bases). The CDR3 totals 17 residues. V was cut by 5 bases and J by 0 bases, with 14 bases left in between. CDR1 MDHEN and CDR2 SYDVKM come from the germline V gene. Written as DNA, the CDR3 is TGTGCCAGCAGTCTACAGGGCCGACTCTCTGGGGCCAACGTCCTGACTTTC. It specifies CASSLQGRLSGANVLTF.

The chain carries TRBV15 and TRBJ2-7, with D possibly matching TRBD2 (5 bases). The germline V gene has CDR1 LNHNV and CDR2 YYDKDF (reference sequence). This CDR3 is 15 amino acids long. V gave up 0 bases and J gave up 2 bases, with 11 bases separating them. CDR3 DNA: TGTGCCACCAGCAGAGATTGGAGGCTAGCCTACGAGCAGTACTTC. It is translated as CATSRDWRLAYEQYF.

The chain has TRBV30 and TRBJ1-3; 7 bases match TRBD1. The CDR3 runs 13 residues. The J segment lost 4 bases and the V segment lost 0 bases, leaving 0 bases of the junction unmatched. Germline CDR1 is GTSNPN and CDR2 is SVGIG (reference sequence). The CDR3 loop is CAWSVTGGNTIYF. CDR3 coding DNA: TGTGCCTGGAGTGTGACAGGGGGAAACACCATATATTTT.

The chain joins TRBV28 to TRBJ1-2; 7 positions match TRBD1. Trimming cost V 7 bases and J 2 bases; bases outside gene matches: 7. Germline V gives CDR1 MDHEN, CDR2 SYDVKM. There are 14 residues in the CDR3. DNA for the CDR3: TGTGCCAGCACCCCCTCGGACAGGAACTATGGCTACACCTTC. It codes for CASTPSDRNYGYTF.

The J gene is TRBJ1-1, the V gene TRBV7-2; no clear D gene. This CDR3 spans 16 amino acids. Germline CDR1 is SGHTA and CDR2 is FQGNSA. V lost 6 bases to trimming and J lost 0 bases, with 17 bases between them. The CDR3 sequence is CASSLLVLDMNTEAFF. In DNA, the CDR3 is TGTGCCAGCAGTCTATTGGTACTTGATATGAACACTGAAGCTTTCTTT. The full variable domain, in which reference TRBV7-2 and TRBJ1-1 provide the parts outside the CDR3, is GAGVSQSPSNKVTEKGKDVELRCDPISGHTALYWYRQSLGQGLEFLIYFQGNSAPDKSGLPSDRFSAERTGGSVSTLTIQRTQQEDSAVYLCASSLLVLDMNTEAFFGQGTRLTVV.

V is TRBV6-4 and J is TRBJ2-2; the match to TRBD2 covers 14 bases. V shed 3 bases, J shed 4 bases, and the junction held 1 base outside the gene matches. In germline, CDR1 is MRHNA, CDR2 SNTAGT. CDR3 size: 16 residues. The CDR3 nucleotides read TGTGCCAGCAGTGAGGGACTAGCGGGGGTCACCGGGGAGCTGTTTTTT. Encoded protein: CASSEGLAGVTGELFF.

Written as DNA, the CDR3 is TGTGCCAGCAGTTACGGAGACAGGGCGGGACTAGCGGTACGAGGGGAGCAGTTCTTC. Its protein product is CASSYGDRAGLAVRGEQFF. The chain employs TRBV28 and TRBJ2-1; TRBD2 matches 11 bases. From germline, CDR1 is MDHEN and CDR2 SYDVKM. This CDR3 contains 19 residues. Trimming took 4 bases from V and 10 from J; bases not matched to a gene: 21.

This sequence joins TRBV5-1 and TRBJ1-2; D unclear. Germline assignment: CDR1 SGHRS and CDR2 YFSETQ. V shed 0 bases and J shed 4 bases, with 7 bases lying between them. CDR3 length: 13 residues. The CDR3 DNA is TGCGCCAGCAGCTTGGACTCTGCCTATGGCTACACCTTC. The encoded protein is CASSLDSAYGYTF.

The gene calls are TRBV6-5 and TRBJ2-1; TRBD2 matches 11 bases. The trim removed 4 bases at V and 3 bases at J, leaving 2 bases unmatched. Germline CDR1 and CDR2: MNHEY and SVGAGI. This CDR3 region has 15 residues. The CDR3 coding sequence is TGTGCCAGCAGTTTAGCGGGAGGGCTCTACAATGAGCAGTTCTTC. Translating gives CASSLAGGLYNEQFF.

The rearrangement links TRBV5-6 to TRBJ1-5; D is ambiguous. Germline CDR1 and CDR2: SGHDT and YYEEEE. The V end was cut by 3 bases, the J end by 3 bases, with 13 bases between. This CDR3 has 15 residues. CDR3 DNA: TGTGCCAGCAGCTCTTACACCCGTGACAATCAGCCCCAGCATTTT. Translating gives CASSSYTRDNQPQHF.

The CDR3 spells CASSDHYIPSLEQYF. CDR3 nucleotide sequence: TGTGCCAGCAGTGATCACTACATTCCTTCCCTCGAGCAGTACTTC. The rearrangement links TRBV25-1 to TRBJ2-7; D gene unclear. The CDR3 sequence is 15 residues long. V was cut by 3 bases and J by 6 bases, with 18 bases left in between. Germline V gene sequence: CDR1 MGHDK, CDR2 SYGVNS.